This T cell receptor (beta chain) was documented in a study of blood T cell repertoires in COVID-19. About the study: COVID-19 samples from acute and convalescent phases originated in the United States, Italy and Spain. T cells, B-cell-depleted T cells, or PBMCs supplied cDNA or gDNA.

The authors' processing: Reference gene primer amplification gave nucleated cell count estimates. The table came from immunoSEQ multiplex PCR; TCRdb's copy has only in-frame clones and leaves some out. That table is the source of V, J and clone size, and D and trimming were worked out from the DNA. The repertoire holds about 190,000 clones, with around 80% as singletons. The CDR3 sequence is 14 residues long. Per the germline V gene, CDR1 is SGHRS and CDR2 is YFSETQ. Trimming cost V 2 bases and J 9 bases, with 15 bases left between them. In its sample, this clone was seen once. This TCR derives from a human donor in a cohort sampled during active COVID-19. This chain links TRBV5-1 with TRBJ2-1, with D possibly TRBD1 on 5 matching bases. The sample comprised peripheral blood. The CDR3 loop reads CASSFQGGQFEQFF. CDR3 coding DNA: TGCGCCAGCAGCTTCCAGGGCGGCCAATTTGAGCAGTTCTTC.